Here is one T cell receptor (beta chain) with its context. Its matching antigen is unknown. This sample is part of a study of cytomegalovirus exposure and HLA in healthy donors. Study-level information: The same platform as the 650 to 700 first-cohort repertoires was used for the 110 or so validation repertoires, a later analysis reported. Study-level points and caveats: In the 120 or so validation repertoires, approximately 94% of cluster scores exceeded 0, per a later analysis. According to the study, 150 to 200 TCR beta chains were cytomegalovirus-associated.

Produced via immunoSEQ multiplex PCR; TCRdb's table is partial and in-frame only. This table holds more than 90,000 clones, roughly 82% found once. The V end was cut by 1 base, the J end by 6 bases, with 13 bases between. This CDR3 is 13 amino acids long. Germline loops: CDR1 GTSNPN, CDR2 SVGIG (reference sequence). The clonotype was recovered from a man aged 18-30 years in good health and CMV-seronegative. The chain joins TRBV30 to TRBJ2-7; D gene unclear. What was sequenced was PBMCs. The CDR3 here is CAWSGLVELEQYF. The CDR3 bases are TGTGCCTGGAGTGGACTGGTAGAACTCGAGCAGTACTTC.